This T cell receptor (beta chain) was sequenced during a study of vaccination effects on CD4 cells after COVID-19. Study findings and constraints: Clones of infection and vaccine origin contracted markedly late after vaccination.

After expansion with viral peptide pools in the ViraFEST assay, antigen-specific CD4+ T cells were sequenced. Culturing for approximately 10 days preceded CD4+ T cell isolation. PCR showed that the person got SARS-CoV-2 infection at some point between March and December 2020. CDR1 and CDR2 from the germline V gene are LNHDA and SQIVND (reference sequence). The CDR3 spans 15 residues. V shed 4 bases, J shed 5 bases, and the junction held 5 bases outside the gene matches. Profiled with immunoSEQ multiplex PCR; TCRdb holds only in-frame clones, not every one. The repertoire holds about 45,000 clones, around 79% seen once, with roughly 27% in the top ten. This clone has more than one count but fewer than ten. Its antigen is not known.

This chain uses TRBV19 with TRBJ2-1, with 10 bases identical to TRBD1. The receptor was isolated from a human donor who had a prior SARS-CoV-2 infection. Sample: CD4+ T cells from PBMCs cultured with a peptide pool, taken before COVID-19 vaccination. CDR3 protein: CASSTDRGRDNEQFF. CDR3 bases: TGTGCCAGTAGTACCGACAGGGGGCGCGACAATGAGCAGTTCTTC.